A selection of T cell receptor beta chains follows, all from one sample in a study of identical twins. TCRdb reprocessed the 5' RACE reads via MiXCR and lists one record per CDR3 protein. Here the sample spans around 250,000 distinct CDR3 sequences, about an eighth being singletons. These data also formed part of another study, on yellow fever vaccine responses in identical twins.

The sequenced sample consisted of memory (CD45RO+) T cells sorted from blood. The receptors come from a woman between 18 and 29 years old in good health. CDR3s include the opening cysteine and the closing phenylalanine or tryptophan. D genes are given only for firm matches. Clone size is shown for a subset of rows, as once, few, many or a class of expanded clone.

>.|TRBD2|TRBV7-2|TRBJ2-3
TGTGCCAGCAGGCCGACTAGCGGGGGAGCAGATACGCAGTGTTTT
CASRPTSGGADTQCF
>few|TRBD2|TRBV15|TRBJ2-3
TGTGCCACCAGCAGAGATCCCCGGGGGGCAGATACGCAGTATTTT
CATSRDPRGADTQYF
>.|.|TRBV6-5|TRBJ1-5
TGTGCCAGCAGTTCCATGCCCCCTGGGCCCCAGCATTTT
CASSSMPPGPQHF
>many|TRBD2|TRBV7-2|TRBJ2-1
TGTGCCAGCAGTTTCGGGGGGTCCTACAATGAGCAGTTCTTC
CASSFGGSYNEQFF
>few|.|TRBV7-9|TRBJ2-3
TGTGCCAGCAGCCGTTCTCGCACAGATACGCAGTATTTT
CASSRSRTDTQYF
>.|TRBD1|TRBV28|TRBJ1-3
TGTGCCAGCATCGACAGGGGGCTAGGAAACACCATATATTTT
CASIDRGLGNTIYF
>few|TRBD1|TRBV6-2/TRBV6-3|TRBJ2-1
TGTGCCAGCAGTCAAGACCGGACAGGTAACAATGAGCAGTTCTTC
CASSQDRTGNNEQFF
>few|.|TRBV2|TRBJ1-2
TGTGCCAGCACCCGCCCGGGACGGATTAACTATGGCTACACCTTC
CASTRPGRINYGYTF
>few|TRBD2|TRBV27|TRBJ2-7
TGTGCCAGCAGTTTATATTCAGCGGGAGTGAGGGAGCAGTACTTC
CASSLYSAGVREQYF
>.|.|TRBV28|TRBJ2-1
TGTGCCAGCCGGGCAAATCAGCAGTTCTTC
CASRANQQFF
>few|.|TRBV2|TRBJ2-5
TGTGCCAGCAAGGGTCGCAGGGGCCTTCAAGAGACCCAGTACTTC
CASKGRRGLQETQYF
>.|.|TRBV18|TRBJ1-6
TGTGCCAGCTCCCCGAACAGGGAATCACCCCTCCACTTT
CASSPNRESPLHF
>.|TRBD1|TRBV7-9|TRBJ2-6
TGTGCCAGCAGTAAAAGGGGGCCTGGGGCCAACGTCCTGACTTTC
CASSKRGPGANVLTF
>.|TRBD2|TRBV20-1|TRBJ2-3
TGCAGTGCACCGGGACTAGCGGGGGCCCAAGATACGCAGTATTTT
CSAPGLAGAQDTQYF
>.|TRBD2|TRBV25-1|TRBJ2-1
TGTGCCAGCAGTCCACAGGGACTAGCGGGAGAGGGTGAGCAGTTCTTC
CASSPQGLAGEGEQFF
>.|TRBD2|TRBV12-3/TRBV12-4|TRBJ2-1
TGTGCCAGCAGTTTTTATACGGGGGGACTAGCGGCTTACAATGAGCAGTTCTTC
CASSFYTGGLAAYNEQFF
>.|.|TRBV2|TRBJ2-3
TGTGCCAGCAGTGTCCAGGGCCCTTTAGATACGCAGTATTTT
CASSVQGPLDTQYF
>few|TRBD1|TRBV9|TRBJ2-1
TGTGCCAGCAGCGTAGAGGGACAGGCGAACAATGAGCAGTTCTTC
CASSVEGQANNEQFF
>.|.|TRBV20-1|TRBJ2-7
TGCAGTGCAAATATACAGGGGGCGCGGTCACGGGGGGGCTACGAGCAGTACTTC
CSANIQGARSRGGYEQYF
>many|TRBD1|TRBV12-3/TRBV12-4|TRBJ2-7
TGTGCCAGCAGTCCCCGGACAGGGGGATGGTACGAGCAGTACTTC
CASSPRTGGWYEQYF
>few|TRBD1|TRBV7-2|TRBJ2-5
TGTGCCAGCAGCTATCAGACAGGGGGCCGTGAGACCCAGTACTTC
CASSYQTGGRETQYF
>few|.|TRBV2|TRBJ2-7
TGTGCCAGCAGTGACAGACTAGCCTACGAGCAGTACTTC
CASSDRLAYEQYF
>few|TRBD1|TRBV18|TRBJ1-2
TGTGCCAGCTCATCCGGACAGGGAAACTATGGCTACACCTTC
CASSSGQGNYGYTF
>many|.|TRBV3-1|TRBJ2-3
TGTGCCAGCAGCCAAGATGAGGGGGGGAGCACAGATACGCAGTATTTT
CASSQDEGGSTDTQYF
>.|.|TRBV5-5|TRBJ1-4
TGTGCCAGCAGCTCCCTTAGGCGGGGCGAGGCAACTAATGAAAAACTGTTTTTT
CASSSLRRGEATNEKLFF
>many|.|TRBV5-6|TRBJ2-4
TGTGCCAGCAGCTTGTTGGGACGGAACATTCAGTACTTC
CASSLLGRNIQYF
>many|.|TRBV15|TRBJ2-1
TGTGCCACCAGCAGGACGGTGGCGGGAGAGCAGTTCTTC
CATSRTVAGEQFF
>many|.|TRBV29-1|TRBJ2-5
TGCAGCGTTGAAGTCGGGGCTACCCAGTACTTC
CSVEVGATQYF
>few|TRBD2|TRBV6-5|TRBJ2-1
TGTGCCAGCAGCGCTACTAGCGATGAGCAGTTCTTC
CASSATSDEQFF
>.|TRBD1|TRBV18|TRBJ2-6
TGTGCCAGCTCACCATCGACAGGGGCTAGCCCTGGGGCCGACGTCCTGACTTTC
CASSPSTGASPGADVLTF
>.|.|TRBV10-3|TRBJ1-6
TGTGCCATCAGTGAACCGTCACCCCTCCACTTT
CAISEPSPLHF
>.|.|TRBV2|TRBJ1-6
TGTGCCTCCGCCCCAGGGCGGGGAAATTCACCCCTCCACTTT
CASAPGRGNSPLHF
>.|TRBD2|TRBV7-2|TRBJ2-3
TGTGCCAGCAGGACCGGAGCGGGGCACACAGCAGATACGCAGTATTTT
CASRTGAGHTADTQYF
>few|.|TRBV27|TRBJ2-1
TGTGCCAGCAGTTTAAGTGGGCCCCACAATGAGCAGTTCTTC
CASSLSGPHNEQFF
>.|TRBD2|TRBV25-1|TRBJ2-5
TGTGCCAGCAGTGAACCTAGCTTCGGGAGGGCCTCCGAGACCCAGTACTTC
CASSEPSFGRASETQYF
>.|TRBD1|TRBV19|TRBJ2-5
TGTGCCAGTAGTATTAGGGACAGGGGAGAGACCCAGTACTTC
CASSIRDRGETQYF
>.|.|TRBV21-1|TRBJ2-3
TGTGCCAGCAGCAAACCCAATTCGACTAGCGGTAGCACAGATACGCAGTATTTT
CASSKPNSTSGSTDTQYF